The 24 T cell receptor beta chains in this list originate from one sample, sequenced in a study of T cell repertoires in cytomegalovirus infection. One entry per CDR3 protein, called by TCRdb with MiXCR from the reads. This sample carries around 530,000 distinct CDR3 sequences, about 30% of them seen once, and the ten largest clones take under 15%. Source material: PBMCs. All receptors derive from a human donor in good health (CMV status not recorded). Some clones in this sample may be carry-over from other donors' samples.

The J gene is TRBJ2-1, the V gene TRBV11-2; 10 bases are a match to TRBD1. Germline V gene sequence: CDR1 SGHAT, CDR2 FQNNGV. The CDR3 consists of 16 residues. Trimming at V came to 2 bases and at J to 9 bases, leaving 10 bases not matched to a gene. The CDR3 nucleotides read TGTGCCAGCAGCTTAAACCCGGGACAGGGGCTAGGTGAGCAGTTCTTC. Its translation: CASSLNPGQGLGEQFF.

Only a few counts were recorded for this clonotype. This chain uses TRBV25-1 with TRBJ2-3, with 8 bases lining up with TRBD1. Germline V gene lookup returns CDR1 MGHDK and CDR2 SYGVNS. The CDR3 covers 13 residues. V was pared by 6 bases and J by 6 bases, with 5 bases of the junction left unmatched. Here the CDR3 DNA reads TGTGCCAGCAGCCCGACAGGGGTGGATACGCAGTATTTT. This gives the protein CASSPTGVDTQYF.

This clonotype was counted between two and nine times. V usage is TRBV4-3 and J usage is TRBJ2-3; D gene ambiguous. Trimming shortened V by 0 bases and J by 2 bases, and 9 bases separated the two germline ends. This CDR3 has 15 residues. The germline V gene encodes CDR1 LGHNA and CDR2 YSLEER. CDR3 residues: CASSQDADFTDTQYF. In DNA, the CDR3 is TGCGCCAGCAGCCAAGACGCGGATTTCACAGATACGCAGTATTTT.

This clonotype was seen at least ten times. The chain carries TRBV7-2 and TRBJ1-1; possible D gene TRBD1, 5 bases. The CDR3 covers 16 residues. Germline V lookup: CDR1 SGHTA, CDR2 FQGNSA. V lost 4 bases to trimming and J lost 0 bases, with 15 bases between them. CDR3 nucleotides: TGTGCCAGCAGCTCCTGGCGACAGCACATGAACACTGAAGCTTTCTTT. It translates to CASSSWRQHMNTEAFF.

This clonotype has ten or more counts. The J gene is TRBJ2-1, the V gene TRBV7-2; 12 bases agree with TRBD2. Germline V CDR1 and CDR2: SGHTA, FQGNSA. This CDR3 spans 14 amino acids. The junction had 6 bases not matched to a gene; V was cut back by 2 bases and J by 13 bases. CDR3 nucleotide sequence: TGTGCCAGCAGCTTAACTAGCGGGAGGACGCGTCAGTTCTTC. Its translation is CASSLTSGRTRQFF. Based on the CDR3 plus reference TRBV7-2 and TRBJ2-1, the full variable domain is GAGVSQSPSNKVTEKGKDVELRCDPISGHTALYWYRQSLGQGLEFLIYFQGNSAPDKSGLPSDRFSAERTGGSVSTLTIQRTQQEDSAVYLCASSLTSGRTRQFFGPGTRLTVL.

This clonotype showed up many times. V gene TRBV12-3 or TRBV12-4 combines with J gene TRBJ1-2; D unresolved. This CDR3 has 14 amino acids. Trimming shortened V by 5 bases and J by 4 bases, and 14 bases separated the two germline ends. CDR3 nucleotides: TGTGCCAGCAGTCCCCTGCAGTTAGCCTATGGCTACACCTTC. Its protein is CASSPLQLAYGYTF.

The rearrangement joins TRBV20-1 to TRBJ2-3; the D gene is possibly TRBD2 (6 bases). Between the trimmed V and J ends, which lost 1 base and 4 bases, there was a span of 12 bases. The CDR3 covers 14 residues. Germline CDR1 is DFQATT and CDR2 is SNEGSKA (reference sequence). In DNA form, the CDR3 reads TGCAGTGCTAGAGGGGGGGAGTTAGCAGATACGCAGTATTTT. Translation: CSARGGELADTQYF.

J is TRBJ2-7 and V is TRBV12-3 or TRBV12-4; D might be TRBD2 (5 bases). Trimming removed 8 bases from V and 2 bases from J, with 16 bases in between. The length of the CDR3 is 14 residues. The CDR3 loop is CASSRGPFTYEQYF. CDR3 DNA: TGTGCCAGCTCCCGCGGGCCATTTACCTACGAGCAGTACTTC.

There are a few counts of this clonotype. The chain combines TRBV9 with TRBJ1-5; TRBD1 aligns across 7 bases. Germline-derived CDR1 and CDR2 are SGDLS and YYNGEE. J was trimmed by 0 bases and V by 4 bases; bases with no gene match: 4. This CDR3 region has 15 residues. CDR3 residues: CASSPGGNSNQPQHF. The CDR3 nucleotides read TGTGCCAGCAGCCCAGGGGGGAATAGCAATCAGCCCCAGCATTTT.

This clonotype turned up a few times. This chain uses TRBV6-5 with TRBJ2-7, with D perhaps TRBD1 (6 bases). CDR1 is MNHEY and CDR2 is SVGAGI in the germline V gene. Deletions cut 0 bases from V and 4 bases from J, with 13 bases between. This CDR3 is 15 amino acids long. The CDR3 loop is CASSYSGTSQYEQYF. In nucleotides, the CDR3 is TGTGCCAGCAGTTACTCCGGGACAAGCCAATACGAGCAGTACTTC.

This clonotype was counted between two and nine times. The V gene is TRBV6-2 or TRBV6-3, the J gene TRBJ2-1; 11 bases map to TRBD1. J was trimmed by 0 bases and V by 6 bases; bases with no gene match: 19. Germline V CDR1 and CDR2: MNHEY, SVGEGT. The CDR3 has 21 residues. For the CDR3, the DNA is TGTGCCAGCAGCTATTCAATCGGACAGGGGGCAAAAACGAGCTCCTACAATGAGCAGTTCTTC. This gives the protein CASSYSIGQGAKTSSYNEQFF.

This clonotype came up a few times. The genes are TRBV29-1 and TRBJ2-3; TRBD2 matches 10 bases. There are 16 residues in the CDR3. CDR1 and CDR2 (germline): SQVTM, ANQGSEA. Trimming cost V 6 bases and J 4 bases; bases outside gene matches: 13. The CDR3 sequence is CSVIGGAGGPPDTQYF. CDR3 sequence (DNA): TGCAGCGTAATAGGAGGAGCGGGAGGGCCCCCAGATACGCAGTATTTT.

The V and J genes are TRBV7-9 and TRBJ1-2; D is ambiguous. Germline CDR1 SEHNR, CDR2 FQNEAQ (reference sequence). The CDR3 spans 14 residues. V gave up 1 base and J gave up 8 bases, with 14 bases separating them. DNA for the CDR3: TGTGCCAGCAGCTTAGACCTTTTCCGGACGGGCTACACCTTC. Its protein product is CASSLDLFRTGYTF.

This clonotype was counted between two and nine times. This sequence joins TRBV20-1 and TRBJ2-1; a weak D match, TRBD2 (6 bases). The CDR3 sequence is 14 residues long. Trimming shortened V by 0 bases and J by 12 bases, and 18 bases separated the two germline ends. Germline CDR1 is DFQATT and CDR2 is SNEGSKA (reference sequence). The CDR3 nucleotides read TGCAGTGCTAGAGACGGACGGGAGTCCATAGGGCAGTTCTTC. The encoded protein is CSARDGRESIGQFF.

J is TRBJ2-3 and V is TRBV11-3; D remains unclear. V gave up 2 bases and J gave up 7 bases, with 7 bases separating them. Per the germline V gene, CDR1 is SGHNT and CDR2 is YENEEA. This CDR3 has 12 residues. The CDR3 protein is CASSLRANTQYF. DNA of the CDR3: TGTGCCAGCAGCTTACGGGCAAATACGCAGTATTTT. Supplemented by reference TRBV11-3 and TRBJ2-3, the full variable domain reads EAGVVQSPRYKIIEKKQPVAFWCNPISGHNTLYWYLQNLGQGPELLIRYENEEAVDDSQLPKDRFSAERLKGVDSTLKIQPAELGDSAVYLCASSLRANTQYFGPGTRLTVL.

The rearrangement uses TRBV20-1 and TRBJ2-5; TRBD2 aligns across 13 bases. With V trimmed by 6 bases and J by 4 bases, 5 bases remained unmatched. The CDR3 covers 14 residues. CDR1 and CDR2 (germline): DFQATT, SNEGSKA (reference sequence). The CDR3 region has the DNA TGCAGTGCCCCCAGACTAGCGGGAGGAGAGACCCAGTACTTC. Translation: CSAPRLAGGETQYF.

The V gene is TRBV10-2, the J gene TRBJ1-2; 8 bases are shared with TRBD1. Trimming took 4 bases from V and 4 from J; bases not matched to a gene: 11. From germline, CDR1 is WSHSY and CDR2 SAAADI. This CDR3 comprises 16 residues. The CDR3 region is CASSVEVGQGSYGYTF. In DNA form, the CDR3 reads TGCGCCAGCAGTGTAGAAGTCGGACAGGGAAGCTATGGCTACACCTTC.

The V gene is TRBV7-3, the J gene TRBJ2-5; no firm D call. The CDR3 has 13 amino acids. Germline-derived CDR1 and CDR2 are SGHTA and FQGTGA. V was clipped by 3 bases and J by 3 bases, with 8 bases between them. Here the CDR3 reads CASSFAGKETQYF. DNA of the CDR3: TGTGCCAGCAGCTTCGCAGGAAAAGAGACCCAGTACTTC.

This clonotype was seen more than once but under ten times. The chain employs TRBV2 and TRBJ2-2; the D is unclear. Germline values: CDR1 SNHLY, CDR2 FYNNEI. The CDR3 spans 15 residues. Trimming stripped 6 bases from V and 7 bases from J, with 18 bases between. The CDR3 protein is CASRTESLRGGELFF. CDR3 nucleotides: TGTGCCAGCAGGACGGAAAGTCTTCGCGGCGGGGAGCTGTTTTTT.

The rearrangement uses TRBV7-3 and TRBJ2-3; D not resolved. From germline, CDR1 is SGHTA and CDR2 FQGTGA. Trimming cost V 5 bases and J 0 bases, with 15 bases left between them. The CDR3 length is 16 residues. CDR3 protein: CASSPSISTSTDTQYF. The DNA of the CDR3 is TGTGCCAGCAGCCCCTCCATCTCTACTAGCACAGATACGCAGTATTTT.

The genes are TRBV4-2 and TRBJ2-1; 14 nucleotides match TRBD2. The CDR3 has 18 amino acids. Germline CDR1 LGHNA, CDR2 YNFKEQ. Losses at the gene ends were 2 bases for V and 7 bases for J; bases not matched to a gene: 10. The CDR3 is CASSQIPLTSGRGNEQFF. The CDR3 DNA follows: TGTGCCAGCAGCCAAATCCCACTGACTAGCGGGAGGGGGAATGAGCAGTTCTTC.

This rearrangement joins TRBV10-3 to TRBJ2-1; 9 positions match TRBD2. V gave up 7 bases and J gave up 7 bases; unmatched junction bases: 5. CDR1 is ENHRY and CDR2 is SYGVKD in the germline V gene. The CDR3 consists of 13 residues. The CDR3 protein is CAITSGNLNEQFF. CDR3 sequence (DNA): TGTGCCATCACTAGCGGGAATTTGAATGAGCAGTTCTTC.

The chain carries TRBV5-1 and TRBJ2-1, with TRBD2 matching over 10 bases. In germline, CDR1 is SGHRS, CDR2 YFSETQ. The CDR3 has 15 residues. Trimming took 7 bases from V and 8 from J; bases not matched to a gene: 12. CDR3 nucleotides: TGCGCCAGCTCTGCTTCAGCGGGAGGGCCCCATGAGCAGTTCTTC. Encoded protein: CASSASAGGPHEQFF.

At least ten counts were recorded for this clonotype. The rearrangement links TRBV7-8 to TRBJ1-1; D is unclear. The germline V gene encodes CDR1 SGHVS and CDR2 FQNEAQ. The germline V and J ends were trimmed by 6 bases and 5 bases, with 22 bases remaining between them. CDR3 length: 16 amino acids. CDR3 protein: CASSLNPTGLRTEAFF. The CDR3 coding sequence is TGTGCCAGCAGTTTAAACCCGACCGGTCTAAGGACTGAAGCTTTCTTT.